A single sample gave rise to the 2 T cell receptor beta chains below, sequenced in a study of blood T cell repertoires in COVID-19. The method was immunoSEQ multiplex PCR; TCRdb's version includes in-frame clones alone and lacks a portion of them. The sample comprises about 260,000 clones, 75% to 95% of which are singletons, and around 2.8% rests with the top ten. Sequenced: PBMCs or T cells enriched from blood (not recorded which). The receptors stem from a man between 40 and 49 years old who had been exposed to COVID-19.

This chain links TRBV5-1 with TRBJ2-7; 7 nucleotides agree with TRBD2. V trimming: 4 bases; J trimming: 0 bases; junction bases outside the gene matches: 16. The CDR3 consists of 18 residues. Germline values: CDR1 SGHRS, CDR2 YFSETQ. CDR3 protein: CASSGKDTSGAYSYEQYF. The CDR3 DNA sequence: TGCGCCAGCAGCGGCAAGGACACAAGCGGGGCGTACTCCTACGAGCAGTACTTC.

As to this clone: One end of the junction varies from germline; a read error may be responsible. The genes are TRBV6-6 and TRBJ1-1; D call uncertain. This CDR3 has 13 residues. Germline V gene lookup returns CDR1 MNHNY and CDR2 SVGAGI (reference sequence). The CDR3 sequence is CASSYSGNAEAFF. As DNA, the CDR3 is TGTGCCAGCAGTTACTCCGGGAACGCTGAAGCTTTCTTT.